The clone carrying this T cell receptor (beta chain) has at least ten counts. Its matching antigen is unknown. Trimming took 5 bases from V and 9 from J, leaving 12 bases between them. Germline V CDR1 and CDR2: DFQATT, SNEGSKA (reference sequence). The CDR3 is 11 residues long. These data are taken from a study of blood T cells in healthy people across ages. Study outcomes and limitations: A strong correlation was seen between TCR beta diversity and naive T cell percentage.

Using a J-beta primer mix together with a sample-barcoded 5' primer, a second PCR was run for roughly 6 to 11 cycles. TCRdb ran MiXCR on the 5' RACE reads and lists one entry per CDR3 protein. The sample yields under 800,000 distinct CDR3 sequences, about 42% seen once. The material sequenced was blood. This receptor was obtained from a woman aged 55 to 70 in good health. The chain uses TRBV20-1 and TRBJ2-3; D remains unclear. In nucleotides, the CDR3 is TGCAGTGCTCCTATCCAGTGGACGCAGTATTTT. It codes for CSAPIQWTQYF.